This TCR beta chain was sequenced during a study of technical replicates of blood from several donors. The germline V gene encodes CDR1 SQVTM and CDR2 ANQGSEA. The CDR3 runs 13 residues. With V trimmed by 4 bases and J by 5 bases, 5 bases remained unmatched. Assay: immunoSEQ multiplex PCR; the TCRdb copy retains only in-frame clones and omits some. The data show approximately 73,000 clones, roughly 93% seen once. The J gene is TRBJ1-1, the V gene TRBV29-1; TRBD1 matches at 9 bases. The clonotype originates from a human donor in good health. What was sequenced was T cells isolated from PBMCs. DNA of the CDR3: TGCAGCGTTGGGGGACAGGGAGGAACTGAAGCTTTCTTT. This translates into CSVGGQGGTEAFF.